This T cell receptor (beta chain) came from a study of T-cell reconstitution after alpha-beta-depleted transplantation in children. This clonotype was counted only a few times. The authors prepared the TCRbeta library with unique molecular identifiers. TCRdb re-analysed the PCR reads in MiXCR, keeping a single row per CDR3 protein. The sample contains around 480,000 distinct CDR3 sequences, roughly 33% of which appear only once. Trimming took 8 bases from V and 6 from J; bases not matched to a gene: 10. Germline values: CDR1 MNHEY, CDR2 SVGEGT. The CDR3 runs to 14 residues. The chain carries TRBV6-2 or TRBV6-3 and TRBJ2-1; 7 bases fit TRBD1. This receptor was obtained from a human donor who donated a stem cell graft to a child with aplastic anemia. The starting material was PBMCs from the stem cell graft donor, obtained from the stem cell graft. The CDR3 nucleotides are TGTGCCAGCCTAGACAGGGCAATAATCAATGAGCAGTTCTTC. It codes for CASLDRAIINEQFF.